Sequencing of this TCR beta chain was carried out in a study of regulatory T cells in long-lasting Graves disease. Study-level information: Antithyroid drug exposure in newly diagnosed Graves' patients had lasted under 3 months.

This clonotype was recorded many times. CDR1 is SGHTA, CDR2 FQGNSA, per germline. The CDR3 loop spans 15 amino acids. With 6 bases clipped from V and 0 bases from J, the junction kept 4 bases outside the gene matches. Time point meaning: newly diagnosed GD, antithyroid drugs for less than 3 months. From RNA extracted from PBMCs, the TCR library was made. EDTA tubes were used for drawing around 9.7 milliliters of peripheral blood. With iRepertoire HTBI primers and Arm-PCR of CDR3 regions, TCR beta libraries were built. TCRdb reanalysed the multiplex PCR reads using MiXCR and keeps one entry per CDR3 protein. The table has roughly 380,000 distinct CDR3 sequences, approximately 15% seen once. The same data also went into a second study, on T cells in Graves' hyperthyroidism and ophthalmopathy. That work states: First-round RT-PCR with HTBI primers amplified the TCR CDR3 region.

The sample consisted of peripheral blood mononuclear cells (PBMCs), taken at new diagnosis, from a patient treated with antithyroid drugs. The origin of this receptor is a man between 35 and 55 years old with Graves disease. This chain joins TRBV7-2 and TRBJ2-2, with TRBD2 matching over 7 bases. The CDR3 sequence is CASSGGGTNTGELFF. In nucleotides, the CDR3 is TGTGCCAGCAGTGGCGGGGGTACGAACACCGGGGAGCTGTTTTTT.